Here is one TCR beta chain with its context. Its antigen is still unknown. Base qualities are not recorded, but no much larger clone differs from it by a single base. The immunoSEQ Assay, a bias-controlled multiplex PCR, was used to amplify TCRbeta CDR3 regions from genomic DNA. The authors' analysis ran thus. Nucleated cell counts per sample were estimated from amplification of reference gene primers within the assay. Sequence reads were collapsed and filtered to measure the absolute abundance of every unique TCRbeta CDR3 rearrangement. For each sample, productive Simpson clonality was calculated as the square root of Simpson's diversity index over productive rearrangements. TCRdb mirrors the immuneACCESS table, restricted to in-frame sequences. Some clones are absent from its copies; in checked studies, under half trace to an unresolved V gene, and the reason for the others is unknown. V, J and clone size were drawn from that table, and D and trimming were deduced from the DNA. This sample is represented by 20,000 to 25,000 clones; about nine tenths of them were singletons. Roughly 2.5% of the sample belongs to the ten largest clones.

The CDR3, cysteine through phenylalanine, is 14 amino acids long. The CDR3 DNA has 42 bases and is translated from base 1. Per the germline V gene, SGHDN is the CDR1 and FVKESK is the CDR2. Trimming removed 0 bases from V and 5 bases from J, leaving 8 bases between the germline ends. The record originates from a study of blood T cell repertoires in COVID-19 (dated by TCRdb to 2019 to 2021). A note on the overall study: Samples covering the acute and convalescent phases of COVID-19 were provided by collaborators in the United States, Italy and Spain. The material from the prospective study consisted of cDNA or gDNA derived from T cells, B-cell-depleted T cells, or PBMCs. Subjects who had been exposed to COVID-19, were actively infected with it, or had recovered from it provided the deeply sampled blood TCRbeta repertoires that made up the dataset. The repertoires were made available in a free public database intended to serve as a resource for research on the immune response to SARS-CoV-2. Samples were obtained from the ongoing ImmuneRACE study (first 160 participants) and from 1,254 subjects provided by 6 global collaborators. The sample metadata nearly always contained a de-identified subject ID, COVID-19 status, age in years and sex. HLA class I and class II types, where available, came from metadata supplied by the sample provider rather than from assay-based typing.

Whole blood was collected in K2EDTA tubes by collaborating institutions according to the institutions' own protocols. For TCRbeta analysis, collaborators shipped samples in one of three forms: frozen whole blood, isolated PBMCs, or DNA extracted from either of those sample types. Study-wide conclusions, independent of this receptor: Clinical and demographic metadata were provided uncurated, with the amount varying by source and participant.

Sequences were obtained from peripheral blood. The chain links TRBV14 with TRBJ1-3, with the D gene too uncertain to name. The receptor was isolated from a man aged 65 to 85 with acute or convalescent COVID-19. The bases read TGTGCCAGCAGCCAAGAGGGCATGAGAAACACCATATATTTT. Translated, it gives CASSQEGMRNTIYF.